This T cell receptor beta chain was retrieved from a study of T cell changes during pregnancy in multiple sclerosis. Germline values: CDR1 MNHNY, CDR2 SVGAGI (reference sequence). V dropped 6 bases and J dropped 6 bases, with 18 bases sitting between them. The CDR3 covers 15 residues. TCRdb's copy holds only in-frame clones and misses some; the assay was immunoSEQ multiplex PCR. The table records 85,000 to 130,000 clones, 80% to 95% of them present only once. The chain combines TRBV6-6 with TRBJ1-5; perhaps TRBD1 as D (6 bases). The TCR sequence derives from a female donor with multiple sclerosis, enrolled in a pregnancy study. The input for sequencing was peripheral blood, taken after pregnancy. Here the CDR3 reads CASSNEQGARQPQHF. The CDR3 DNA sequence: TGTGCCAGCAGCAACGAACAGGGCGCTCGTCAGCCCCAGCATTTT.